The rows below give T cell receptor beta chains drawn from one sample of a study of beta chain features in type 1 diabetes. Using immunoSEQ multiplex PCR, the repertoire was profiled, and TCRdb retains in-frame clones only, with some absent. The table lists more than 250,000 clones, around 22% of them singletons, with 0.012% in the top ten. Sequenced material: naive CD4+ T cells from blood. Source of these receptors: a woman under 40 with type 1 diabetes. Each CDR3 is given without its conserved first and last residue.

cdr3_aa v_call cdr3_length
AMGLGLTDTQY TRBV10-3 11
SVDRQDTQY TRBV29-1 9
SVWDSQETQY TRBV29-1 10
SVLGSNQETQY TRBV29-1 11
ASSWTGQETQY TRBV7-9 11
ASSFAGTHLNEQF TRBV7-3 13
ASSSGQEADTQY TRBV7-9 12
ASSRELAGAYEQY TRBV6-5 13
AWRGGSGTGELF TRBV30 12
ASSPGQGAGQPQH TRBV18 13
ASSYRSGGPYGANVLT TRBV14 16
ASSQTGRGANVLT TRBV4-1 13
ASRLSETQY TRBV11-2 9
ASSTEGQSRNTIY TRBV19 13
ASSPGQVILYGYT TRBV7-9 13
ASSLSRGELF TRBV14 10
ASSVDMGEALV TRBV9 11
AILAAYTDTQY TRBV6-1 11
AISERTSGSSDTQY TRBV10-3 14
ASSPTEVSRLSSYEQY TRBV9 16
ASLDNYEQY TRBV28 9
ASSVVPESSYNEQF TRBV9 14
ASSLSGRASDEQF TRBV19 13
ASSASGTTADTQY TRBV2 13
ASSQGQGNNQPQH TRBV4-1 13
ATSVFSANTDTQY TRBV15 13
ASSQDWGDNEQF TRBV14 12
AWTSRVPNEKLF TRBV30 12
ASSHHSKLGALAKNIQY TRBV4-1 17
SVVGREYRPGNEQF TRBV29-1 14
ASSEYRQNNEQF TRBV6-1 12
ASSQGEGGQPQH TRBV4-1 12
ASSSNRGSGANVLT TRBV28 14
ASSDRDRGQETQY TRBV27 13
ASSLGAEAFEQY TRBV5-1 12
AWSVRDRGYQPQH TRBV30 13
ASSLVIGGFEQY TRBV7-2 12
ASRSTPGDMNTEAF TRBV19 14